The 18 T cell receptor beta chains listed next were all sequenced from one sample in a study of beta chain features in type 1 diabetes. Since all of the isolated RNA was reverse transcribed, expressed TCRB transcripts were what got sequenced. Assay: immunoSEQ multiplex PCR; the TCRdb copy retains only in-frame clones and omits some. The sample carries about 150,000 clones, about 9.4% recorded once. Sequencing input: naive CD4+ T cells from blood. All receptors come from a young man in good health.

The V gene is TRBV18, the J gene TRBJ2-7; D is unresolved. V gave up 3 bases and J gave up 3 bases, with 12 bases separating them. Per the germline V gene, CDR1 is KGHSH and CDR2 is LQKENI. The CDR3 extends over 14 amino acids. This CDR3 is CASSPSQAIYEQYF. The CDR3 coding sequence is TGTGCCAGCTCACCCAGCCAGGCAATCTACGAGCAGTACTTC.

The rearrangement uses TRBV7-2 and TRBJ1-2; maybe TRBD1 (6 bases). The germline CDR1 and CDR2 sequences are SGHTA and FQGNSA. Trimming pared 5 bases from V and 0 bases from J, leaving 10 bases between. The CDR3 runs to 14 residues. CDR3 in amino acids: CASSPDSTNYGYTF. For the CDR3, the DNA is TGTGCCAGCAGCCCGGACAGCACTAACTATGGCTACACCTTC.

This chain uses TRBV5-1 with TRBJ1-1; maybe TRBD1 (5 bases). The V gene lost 4 bases and the J gene lost 10 bases, with 14 bases spanning the gap. The germline V gene encodes CDR1 SGHRS and CDR2 YFSETQ. The CDR3 is made up of 12 amino acids. The CDR3 protein is CASSRTGERAFF. CDR3 bases: TGCGCCAGCAGCAGGACGGGGGAAAGAGCTTTCTTT.

The chain links TRBV6-6 to TRBJ2-2; weak D call: TRBD1 (5 bases). Between the trimmed V and J ends, which lost 8 bases and 1 base, there was a span of 8 bases. CDR3 length: 13 amino acids. CDR1 is MNHNY, CDR2 SVGAGI, per germline (reference sequence). The CDR3 bases are TGTGCCAGCGGGCAGGGGAACACCGGGGAGCTGTTTTTT. Translated, it gives CASGQGNTGELFF.

This clone was recorded many times. This sequence joins TRBV30 and TRBJ2-7; 7 nucleotides agree with TRBD1. V shed 0 bases and J 6 bases; nucleotides not matched to a gene: 11. This CDR3 spans 15 amino acids. Per the germline V gene, CDR1 is GTSNPN and CDR2 is SVGIG (reference sequence). CDR3 loop: CAWSVTGTAETEQYF. CDR3 DNA: TGTGCCTGGAGTGTCACCGGGACAGCAGAAACCGAGCAGTACTTC.

The rearrangement joins TRBV7-9 to TRBJ1-5; perhaps TRBD1 as D (5 bases). Trimming shortened V by 2 bases and J by 6 bases, and 11 bases separated the two germline ends. The CDR3 extends over 14 amino acids. Germline loops: CDR1 SEHNR, CDR2 FQNEAQ (reference sequence). Here the CDR3 DNA reads TGTGCCAGCAGCTTATCAGGGAAGGGTCAGCCCCAGCATTTT. This translates into CASSLSGKGQPQHF.

This clone was counted only a few times. The chain carries TRBV7-9 and TRBJ2-7, with 12 bases fitting TRBD2. In germline, CDR1 is SEHNR, CDR2 FQNEAQ (reference sequence). V lost 5 bases, J lost 1 base, and 6 bases stayed unmatched. The CDR3 extends over 16 amino acids. The CDR3, as DNA: TGTGCCAGCAGCACCATAGGACTAGCGGGGTCCTACGAGCAGTACTTC. It translates to CASSTIGLAGSYEQYF.

The V and J genes are TRBV20-1 and TRBJ2-5, with D unresolved. V was cut by 3 bases and J by 7 bases, with 6 bases left in between. Per germline, CDR1 DFQATT and CDR2 SNEGSKA (reference sequence). This CDR3 spans 10 amino acids. CDR3: CSASIGTQYF. CDR3 in DNA: TGCAGTGCTAGTATCGGGACCCAGTACTTC.

This clone was observed a few times. The CDR3 DNA reads as TGTGCCAGCAGTGACGGGGTGGGAGAGACCCAGTACTTC. Translating it yields CASSDGVGETQYF. This sequence joins TRBV2 and TRBJ2-5, with a weak D call TRBD2 (5 bases). Germline V gene sequence: CDR1 SNHLY, CDR2 FYNNEI. The CDR3 totals 13 residues. Trimming took 3 bases from V and 4 from J, leaving 9 bases between them.

This clone has only a few counts. This rearrangement joins TRBV28 to TRBJ2-7; 10 bases line up with TRBD1. Germline CDR1 and CDR2: MDHEN and SYDVKM. The CDR3 is 16 amino acids. V lost 7 bases to trimming and J lost 2 bases; unmatched junction nucleotides: 11. This chain's CDR3 is CASNIAGTGETYEQYF. In DNA, the CDR3 is TGTGCCAGCAATATAGCCGGGACAGGGGAAACCTACGAGCAGTACTTC.

The V gene is TRBV9, the J gene TRBJ1-4, with D perhaps TRBD1 (5 bases). Trimming cost V 0 bases and J 0 bases, with 9 bases left between them. Germline CDR1 is SGDLS and CDR2 is YYNGEE. The CDR3 is made up of 16 amino acids. The CDR3 sequence is CASSVDPGATNEKLFF. The CDR3 DNA is TGTGCCAGCAGCGTAGATCCGGGGGCAACTAATGAAAAACTGTTTTTT.

This chain connects TRBV6-5 to TRBJ1-1; 10 bases fit TRBD1. The germline gives CDR1 MNHEY, CDR2 SVGAGI. The junction had 7 bases not matched to a gene; V was cut back by 2 bases and J by 7 bases. This CDR3 has 15 amino acids. CDR3 DNA sequence: TGTGCCAGCAGTTACCCCTCGGGGACAGGGGTTGAAGCTTTCTTT. This gives the protein CASSYPSGTGVEAFF.

This clone occurred a few times. The chain recombines TRBV11-2 with TRBJ2-1, with D tentatively TRBD1 (5 bases). This CDR3 region has 15 residues. Trimming took 6 bases from V and 0 from J, leaving 12 bases between them. CDR1 is SGHAT and CDR2 is FQNNGV in the germline V gene. DNA of the CDR3: TGTGCCAGCAGTCGACAGCTGAGCTCCTACAATGAGCAGTTCTTC. Its translation is CASSRQLSSYNEQFF.

This rearrangement joins TRBV5-4 to TRBJ2-3; unclear D gene. The CDR3 has 14 residues. Germline loops: CDR1 SGHNT, CDR2 YYREEE (reference sequence). The V end was cut by 0 bases, the J end by 4 bases, with 9 bases between. The chain's CDR3 is CASSLGGLADTQYF. CDR3 DNA sequence: TGTGCCAGCAGCTTGGGTGGGCTGGCAGATACGCAGTATTTT.

This clone has just a few counts. The gene calls are TRBV15 and TRBJ2-7; TRBD1 matches 9 bases. CDR3 length: 16 residues. Losses at the gene ends were 3 bases for V and 3 bases for J; bases not matched to a gene: 9. CDR1 is LNHNV and CDR2 is YYDKDF in the germline V gene (reference sequence). Written as DNA, the CDR3 is TGTGCCACCAGCAGCCCGGGACAGGGACATTACTACGAGCAGTACTTC. It yields the protein CATSSPGQGHYYEQYF.

This clone was observed a few times. The rearrangement uses TRBV9 and TRBJ2-3; 7 bases agree with TRBD2. Germline V gene data show CDR1 as SGDLS and CDR2 as YYNGEE. V trimming: 0 bases; J trimming: 3 bases; junction bases outside the gene matches: 16. This CDR3 is 19 amino acids long. CDR3 in DNA: TGTGCCAGCAGCGTAGAGTCCCATGGACTAGGGGCCCGGACAGATACGCAGTATTTT. Translating gives CASSVESHGLGARTDTQYF.

This chain connects TRBV5-5 to TRBJ2-7; maybe TRBD1 (6 bases). V lost 0 bases to trimming and J lost 5 bases, with 12 bases between them. This CDR3 comprises 14 residues. Germline V gene lookup returns CDR1 SGHKS and CDR2 YYEKEE (reference sequence). DNA for the CDR3: TGTGCCAGCAGCTTGGTGCAGGGGCGGCACGAGCAGTACTTC. Encoded protein: CASSLVQGRHEQYF.

This clone was seen more than once but under ten times. This chain connects TRBV15 to TRBJ1-5, with TRBD1 matching over 8 bases. CDR3 length: 16 residues. Losses at the gene ends were 0 bases for V and 5 bases for J; bases not matched to a gene: 6. Germline CDR1 reads LNHNV; CDR2 reads YYDKDF (reference sequence). This CDR3 is CATSRDHNRGYQPQHF. The CDR3 DNA reads TGTGCCACCAGCAGAGATCACAACAGGGGGTATCAGCCCCAGCATTTT.